A single sample is the source of the 16 T cell receptor beta chains below, sequenced in a study of blood T cell repertoires in COVID-19. Sequencing was performed with immunoSEQ multiplex PCR; in TCRdb, only in-frame clones are kept and a portion is missing. The repertoire holds 75,000 to 80,000 clones, about 88% seen once, with roughly 19% in the top ten. Sequencing was performed on peripheral blood. The receptor source for this set is a human donor in a cohort sampled during active COVID-19.

The chain recombines TRBV24-1 with TRBJ2-1, with D perhaps matching TRBD2 (6 bases). V was cut by 1 base and J by 5 bases, with 8 bases left in between. CDR3 size: 14 residues. Germline loops: CDR1 KGHDR, CDR2 SFDVKD. The CDR3 DNA is TGTGCCACCAGTGATTTTGCGGGGAACAATGAGCAGTTCTTC. This translates into CATSDFAGNNEQFF.

The chain carries TRBV5-1 and TRBJ1-3; TRBD1 agrees at 9 bases. V shed 0 bases and J 2 bases; nucleotides not matched to a gene: 0. This CDR3 region has 15 residues. Germline CDR1 reads SGHRS; CDR2 reads YFSETQ. CDR3 residues: CASSLGQGAGNTIYF. The CDR3 DNA sequence: TGCGCCAGCAGCTTGGGACAGGGGGCTGGAAACACCATATATTTT. The full variable domain, rest sourced from reference TRBV5-1 and TRBJ1-3, is KAGVTQTPRYLIKTRGQQVTLSCSPISGHRSVSWYQQTPGQGLQFLFEYFSETQRNKGNFPGRFSGRQFSNSRSEMNVSTLELGDSALYLCASSLGQGAGNTIYFGEGSWLTVV.

This clone was observed once. The chain carries TRBV28 and TRBJ1-6; D uncertain. Germline V gives CDR1 MDHEN, CDR2 SYDVKM. V was shortened by 6 bases and J by 10 bases, with 16 bases between the two germline ends. CDR3 length equals 14 residues. The CDR3 protein is CASSKSSGSSPLHF. DNA for the CDR3: TGTGCCAGCAGCAAGAGCTCGGGATCCTCACCCCTCCACTTT.

V usage is TRBV18 and J usage is TRBJ1-1, with no clear D. The CDR3 is 13 residues long. From germline, CDR1 is KGHSH and CDR2 LQKENI. V lost 3 bases, J lost 10 bases, and 15 bases lay in between. The CDR3 DNA reads TGTGCCAGCTCACCCAGGCGGGAGGAAGGAGCTTTCTTT. Translation gives CASSPRREEGAFF. The variable domain in full, with the rest retrieved from reference TRBV18 and TRBJ1-1, is NAGVMQNPRHLVRRRGQEARLRCSPMKGHSHVYWYRQLPEEGLKFMVYLQKENIIDESGMPKERFSAEFPKEGPSILRIQQVVRGDSAAYFCASSPRREEGAFFGQGTRLTVV.

This chain joins TRBV5-1 and TRBJ1-2; D uncertain. Germline lookup yields CDR1 SGHRS and CDR2 YFSETQ. The CDR3 contains 13 residues. V was cut by 4 bases and J by 4 bases, with 11 bases left in between. The chain's CDR3 is CASSPGTIYGYTF. CDR3 DNA sequence: TGCGCCAGCAGCCCCGGTACCATCTATGGCTACACCTTC.

The V and J genes are TRBV2 and TRBJ2-2; 10 nucleotides agree with TRBD2. The V gene's germline CDR1 is SNHLY and CDR2 FYNNEI. This CDR3 is 13 amino acids long. J lost 8 bases, V lost 6 bases, and 3 bases had no gene match. CDR3 nucleotide sequence: TGTGCCAGCAGACCGGGACTAGCGGGGGAGCTGTTTTTT. Translation gives CASRPGLAGELFF.

CDR3 in amino acids: CASRKQGPTLEQYF. As DNA, the CDR3 is TGTGCCAGTCGGAAACAGGGGCCTACTTTGGAGCAGTACTTC. J is TRBJ2-7 and V is TRBV28, with 7 bases that match TRBD1. Germline assignment: CDR1 MDHEN and CDR2 SYDVKM. The length of the CDR3 is 14 residues. V gave up 9 bases and J gave up 7 bases; unmatched junction bases: 15.

Worth noting for this clone: Germline and junction disagree at one end, which may indicate a read error. This sequence joins TRBV7-7 and TRBJ2-5, with 12 nucleotides matching TRBD2. CDR1 SSHAT and CDR2 FNYEAQ come from the germline V gene (reference sequence). The CDR3 sequence is 16 residues long. Here the CDR3 DNA reads TGTGCTAGCAGCACGACAGGACTAGCGGGGAAAGAGACCCAGTACTTC. It translates to CASSTTGLAGKETQYF.

This rearrangement joins TRBV2 to TRBJ2-7; 10 bases align to TRBD2. Per germline, CDR1 SNHLY and CDR2 FYNNEI. Unmatched junction bases numbered 5, after V lost 3 bases and J lost 6 bases. The CDR3 has 14 residues. The CDR3 protein is CASSDTSGAREQYF. CDR3 sequence (DNA): TGTGCCAGCAGTGACACTAGCGGGGCTCGCGAGCAGTACTTC.

The CDR3 spells CASSLSPNNSPLHF. Here the CDR3 DNA reads TGTGCCAGCAGCTTATCCCCTAATAATTCACCCCTCCACTTT. The chain recombines TRBV7-6 with TRBJ1-6; D unresolved. Looked up from germline, CDR1 is SGHVS and CDR2 is FNYEAQ. V was shortened by 2 bases and J by 5 bases, with 7 bases between the two germline ends. There are 14 residues in the CDR3.

This clone occurred a few times. This CDR3 is also generated by other DNA sequences in the sample. CDR3 loop: CASSYLQGNSPLHF. The CDR3 DNA reads TGTGCCAGCAGTTACCTCCAGGGTAATTCACCCCTCCACTTT. The gene calls are TRBV6-2 or TRBV6-3 and TRBJ1-6; maybe TRBD1 (5 bases). The CDR3 spans 14 residues. Trimming cost V 2 bases and J 6 bases, with 8 bases left between them. CDR1 is MNHEY, CDR2 SVGEGT, per germline.

CDR3 amino acids: CASSLVIAGGPNEQFF. CDR3 bases: TGCGCCAGCAGCTTGGTTATAGCGGGGGGCCCCAATGAGCAGTTCTTC. The chain carries TRBV5-1 and TRBJ2-1, with 10 bases fitting TRBD2. Trimming removed 0 bases from V and 6 bases from J; junction bases left unmatched: 6. The germline gives CDR1 SGHRS, CDR2 YFSETQ. CDR3 size: 16 residues.

This clone has only one observation. The CDR3 DNA reads as TGCGCCAGCACCTCCAACGTGGGTAGCGGGACTAACACCGGGGAGCTGTTTTTT. Its translation: CASTSNVGSGTNTGELFF. The chain has TRBV4-1 and TRBJ2-2; 8 bases are a match to TRBD2. The ends lost 7 bases at V and 2 bases at J; junction bases unmatched: 15. This CDR3 comprises 18 residues. Germline V CDR1 and CDR2: MGHRA, YSYEKL.

V gene TRBV19 combines with J gene TRBJ2-3; no clear D. The germline V gene encodes CDR1 LNHDA and CDR2 SQIVND (reference sequence). V lost 1 base and J lost 0, with 11 bases in between. There are 16 residues in the CDR3. The CDR3 is CASSIAYSTSTDTQYF. CDR3 DNA: TGTGCCAGTAGTATAGCTTATTCGACTAGCACAGATACGCAGTATTTT.

This clone has just a few counts. This rearrangement joins TRBV7-9 to TRBJ2-1; perhaps TRBD1 as D (6 bases). Looked up from germline, CDR1 is SEHNR and CDR2 is FQNEAQ (reference sequence). The V gene lost 4 bases and the J gene lost 0 bases, with 10 bases spanning the gap. The CDR3 is 15 residues long. The CDR3 protein is CASSSLGGSYNEQFF. The CDR3 DNA follows: TGTGCCAGCAGCTCTCTAGGGGGCTCCTACAATGAGCAGTTCTTC.

This clone was recorded only once. The chain joins TRBV27 to TRBJ2-1, with 13 positions matching TRBD2. The ends lost 5 bases at V and 8 bases at J; junction bases unmatched: 15. This CDR3 contains 18 residues. Germline V gene lookup returns CDR1 MNHEY and CDR2 SMNVEV (reference sequence). CDR3 sequence: CASSPPPVLAGGDHEQFF. The CDR3, as DNA: TGTGCCAGCAGTCCCCCCCCGGTACTAGCGGGGGGGGACCATGAGCAGTTCTTC.